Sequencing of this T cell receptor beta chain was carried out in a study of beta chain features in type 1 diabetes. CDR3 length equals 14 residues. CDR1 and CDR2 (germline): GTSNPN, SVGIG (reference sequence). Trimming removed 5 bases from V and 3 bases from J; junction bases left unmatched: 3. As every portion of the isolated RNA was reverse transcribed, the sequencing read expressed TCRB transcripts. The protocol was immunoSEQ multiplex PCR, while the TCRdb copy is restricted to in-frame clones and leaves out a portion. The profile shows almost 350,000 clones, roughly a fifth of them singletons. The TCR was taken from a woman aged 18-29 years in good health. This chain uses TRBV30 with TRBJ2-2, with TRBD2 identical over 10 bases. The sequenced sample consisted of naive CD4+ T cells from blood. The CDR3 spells CAWSSGSYTGELFF. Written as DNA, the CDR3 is TGTGCCTGGTCTAGCGGGAGTTACACCGGGGAGCTGTTTTTT.